The 2 T cell receptor beta chains reported below all come from one sample, sequenced in a study of blood T cell repertoires in COVID-19. The method was immunoSEQ multiplex PCR; TCRdb's version includes in-frame clones alone and lacks a portion of them. Here the sample spans 29,000 or so clones, around 90% being singletons. Sequencing was carried out using peripheral blood. The receptors here all came from a man aged 50 to 60 with active COVID-19.

CDR3 residues: CASSSDVGGYGYTF. The CDR3 DNA reads TGTGCCAGCAGCTCCGACGTGGGGGGCTATGGCTACACCTTC. The V and J genes are TRBV7-8 and TRBJ1-2; D may be TRBD1 (5 bases). Per the germline V gene, CDR1 is SGHVS and CDR2 is FQNEAQ. The CDR3 is 14 residues long. V was clipped by 4 bases and J by 4 bases, with 13 bases between them.

The chain has TRBV5-1 and TRBJ1-6; D unresolved. The CDR3 length is 13 residues. The ends were cut back, 0 bases at V and 8 bases at J, with 6 bases in the middle. CDR1 is SGHRS and CDR2 is YFSETQ in the germline V gene. The CDR3, as DNA: TGCGCCAGCAGCTTGGAAACAGATTCACCCCTCCACTTT. The encoded protein is CASSLETDSPLHF. The whole variable domain, filled in from reference TRBV5-1 and TRBJ1-6, reads KAGVTQTPRYLIKTRGQQVTLSCSPISGHRSVSWYQQTPGQGLQFLFEYFSETQRNKGNFPGRFSGRQFSNSRSEMNVSTLELGDSALYLCASSLETDSPLHFGNGTRLTVT.